The 27 T cell receptor beta chains below were found in one sample sequenced in a study of shared clonotypes between healthy human individuals. Naive CD8 cells lacked CD45RO and underwent positive selection for CCR7, leaving out terminally differentiated effector memory CD45RA+ cells. The repertoire was sequenced with immunoSEQ multiplex PCR; TCRdb's copy has only in-frame clones and lacks some. The sample comprises around 1.9 million clones, under 95% of which are singletons, and 1.5% to 2% rests with the top ten. Input material: naive CD8+ T cells from PBMCs. The receptors were gathered from a man aged 18 to 29 in good health. Some clones in this sample may be carry-over from other donors' samples.

This chain joins TRBV19 and TRBJ2-5; no clear D gene. The germline V gene has CDR1 LNHDA and CDR2 SQIVND (reference sequence). V was shortened by 5 bases and J by 8 bases, with 15 bases between the two germline ends. The CDR3 is made up of 13 amino acids. In DNA form, the CDR3 reads TGTGCCAGTAGTTTACGACCTAGGGAAACCCAGTACTTC. Translated, it gives CASSLRPRETQYF. Drawing the rest from reference TRBV19 and TRBJ2-5, the complete variable domain is DGGITQSPKYLFRKEGQNVTLSCEQNLNHDAMYWYRQDPGQGLRLIYYSQIVNDFQKGDIAEGYSVSREKKESFPLTVTSAQKNPTAFYLCASSLRPRETQYFGPGTRLLVL.

J is TRBJ2-7 and V is TRBV5-1; perhaps TRBD2 as D (6 bases). The germline gives CDR1 SGHRS, CDR2 YFSETQ. Trimming took off 2 bases at V and 1 base at J, with 19 bases between the two ends. This CDR3 is built from 17 residues. The CDR3 DNA reads TGCGCCAGCAGCTTAGGAAGACAGAGCGGGCCTTCCTACGAGCAGTACTTC. Translated, it gives CASSLGRQSGPSYEQYF.

V gene TRBV11-2 combines with J gene TRBJ2-7; D remains ambiguous. Trimming removed 5 bases at V and 0 bases at J, with 5 bases between. CDR1 SGHAT and CDR2 FQNNGV come from the germline V gene. CDR3 length: 12 residues. In DNA form, the CDR3 reads TGTGCCAGCAGCCCCTTCTCCTACGAGCAGTACTTC. This sequence encodes CASSPFSYEQYF.

V usage is TRBV29-1 and J usage is TRBJ1-2, with D perhaps TRBD1 (6 bases). There are 14 residues in the CDR3. V was pared by 6 bases and J by 6 bases, with 20 bases between. CDR1 and CDR2 (germline): SQVTM, ANQGSEA. This CDR3 reads CSVILRGEGDGYTF. CDR3 DNA sequence: TGCAGCGTGATATTGAGGGGGGAGGGAGATGGCTACACCTTC.

This chain joins TRBV6-5 and TRBJ1-1; no reliable D call. CDR1 is MNHEY and CDR2 is SVGAGI in the germline V gene. Trimming took off 0 bases at V and 7 bases at J, with 9 bases between the two ends. The CDR3 loop spans 13 amino acids. CDR3 coding DNA: TGTGCCAGCAGTTACTCGAGCAGCAATGAAGCTTTCTTT. This encodes CASSYSSSNEAFF.

The CDR3, as DNA: TGTGCCAGCAGTTTATTCGACAGCTTGAACACTGAAGCTTTCTTT. Encoded protein: CASSLFDSLNTEAFF. This rearrangement joins TRBV28 to TRBJ1-1; D is possibly TRBD1 (5 bases). Germline V lookup: CDR1 MDHEN, CDR2 SYDVKM. V dropped 1 base and J dropped 0 bases, with 9 bases sitting between them. There are 15 residues in the CDR3.

The J gene is TRBJ2-7, the V gene TRBV7-9; D is unclear. Trimming shortened V by 2 bases and J by 7 bases, and 12 bases separated the two germline ends. Germline V gene data show CDR1 as SEHNR and CDR2 as FQNEAQ (reference sequence). The CDR3 contains 13 residues. The CDR3 reads CASSLNLPEEQYF. The CDR3 nucleotides read TGTGCCAGCAGCTTAAATCTCCCCGAGGAGCAGTACTTC.

The chain has TRBV9 and TRBJ2-7; 7 positions match TRBD1. Germline V gene data show CDR1 as SGDLS and CDR2 as YYNGEE. The CDR3 length is 15 residues. J gave up 2 bases and V 4 bases, and 9 bases lay outside the gene matches. CDR3 protein: CASSPGQRITYEQYF. CDR3 bases: TGTGCCAGCAGCCCGGGACAGCGGATTACCTACGAGCAGTACTTC.

This clone was found once. The DNA of the CDR3 is TGTGCCAGCAGCCCAGTGGACAACCCTTATGAGCAGTTCTTC. Translation: CASSPVDNPYEQFF. The V call is TRBV5-6, the J call TRBJ2-1; D is possibly TRBD1 (5 bases). Germline V CDR1 and CDR2: SGHDT, YYEEEE. The CDR3 runs to 14 residues. V was pared by 4 bases and J by 8 bases, with 16 bases between.

V gene TRBV4-1 combines with J gene TRBJ1-2; maybe TRBD1 (5 bases). Trimming took 0 bases from V and 2 from J, leaving 10 bases between them. CDR1 and CDR2 (germline): MGHRA, YSYEKL. CDR3 length equals 15 residues. CDR3 sequence reads: CASSQEGTGNYGYTF. In nucleotides, the CDR3 is TGCGCCAGCAGCCAAGAGGGGACTGGGAACTATGGCTACACCTTC.

The rearrangement joins TRBV7-9 to TRBJ2-3; 9 nucleotides match TRBD2. Germline V CDR1 and CDR2: SEHNR, FQNEAQ (reference sequence). J was trimmed by 0 bases and V by 8 bases; bases with no gene match: 9. This CDR3 spans 16 amino acids. The CDR3 DNA follows: TGTGCCAGCCACGGGGCTAGCGGGACGAGCACAGATACGCAGTATTTT. Translating it yields CASHGASGTSTDTQYF.

The V call is TRBV27, the J call TRBJ2-5; the D gene is possibly TRBD2 (6 bases). The V gene's germline CDR1 is MNHEY and CDR2 SMNVEV (reference sequence). V lost 3 bases to trimming and J lost 5 bases, with 10 bases between them. The CDR3 consists of 13 residues. The CDR3 region has the DNA TGTGCCAGCAGTTTTTCCCGGGGGGAGACCCAGTACTTC. It yields the protein CASSFSRGETQYF.

This clone was picked up one time. The rearrangement uses TRBV19 and TRBJ1-1; D is ambiguous. V shed 5 bases and J shed 10 bases, with 14 bases lying between them. The CDR3 spans 12 residues. CDR1 is LNHDA, CDR2 SQIVND, per germline (reference sequence). The CDR3 loop is CASSSTTASAFF. DNA of the CDR3: TGTGCCAGTAGTTCTACCACGGCTTCAGCTTTCTTT.

This chain joins TRBV9 and TRBJ1-3, with a tentative D call TRBD1 (5 bases). The CDR3 contains 15 residues. Germline V lookup: CDR1 SGDLS, CDR2 YYNGEE. V was trimmed by 4 bases and J by 4 bases, leaving 15 bases between them. The CDR3, as DNA: TGTGCCAGCAGCCCTGGGGCCGGAACGGGAAACACCATATATTTT. It yields the protein CASSPGAGTGNTIYF.

The chain combines TRBV10-3 with TRBJ2-7; unclear D gene. This CDR3 comprises 11 residues. Germline CDR1 ENHRY, CDR2 SYGVKD. Trimming stripped 5 bases from V and 4 bases from J, with 6 bases between. DNA for the CDR3: TGTGCCATCAGTCAAAATTACGAGCAGTACTTC. Protein product: CAISQNYEQYF.

This clone was seen once. This chain joins TRBV11-2 and TRBJ2-5, with TRBD1 matching 11 bases. CDR1 is SGHAT, CDR2 FQNNGV, per germline. The CDR3 runs to 15 residues. With 4 bases clipped from V and 5 bases from J, the junction kept 6 bases outside the gene matches. CDR3 DNA: TGTGCCAGCAGCTCCGGACAGGGGGCGTGGGAGACCCAGTACTTC. Its translation: CASSSGQGAWETQYF.

The chain is built from TRBV7-9 and TRBJ1-2, with TRBD1 as a possible D gene (5 bases). Deletions cut 2 bases from V and 2 bases from J, with 15 bases between. Per germline, CDR1 SEHNR and CDR2 FQNEAQ (reference sequence). The CDR3 consists of 16 residues. CDR3 protein: CASSLRGRPLNYGYTF. CDR3 bases: TGTGCCAGCAGCTTACGGGGCAGGCCCTTGAACTATGGCTACACCTTC.

This clone has just a few counts. V and J are TRBV7-6 and TRBJ1-1, with unresolved D. V was cut by 5 bases and J by 1 base, with 11 bases left in between. CDR3 size: 14 residues. CDR1 is SGHVS and CDR2 is FNYEAQ in the germline V gene. The CDR3 reads CASSDAAANTEAFF. The CDR3 DNA reads TGTGCCAGCAGCGACGCGGCAGCGAACACTGAAGCTTTCTTT.

CDR3 nucleotides: TGTGCCAGCAGTTCTAATCTGAACACCGGGGAGCTGTTTTTT. Translated: CASSSNLNTGELFF. The rearrangement links TRBV27 to TRBJ2-2; D not resolved. Trimming shortened V by 4 bases and J by 1 base, and 7 bases separated the two germline ends. Germline-derived CDR1 and CDR2 are MNHEY and SMNVEV (reference sequence). CDR3 length: 14 amino acids.

The chain joins TRBV30 to TRBJ1-4; 9 positions match TRBD1. The J segment lost 3 bases and the V segment lost 2 bases, leaving 7 bases of the junction unmatched. This CDR3 is 16 amino acids long. Germline values: CDR1 GTSNPN, CDR2 SVGIG (reference sequence). In DNA form, the CDR3 reads TGTGCCTGGAGTCCGCTACAGGGGGCTGCTAATGAAAAACTGTTTTTT. Protein sequence: CAWSPLQGAANEKLFF.

CDR3 sequence reads: CASSDGTGVRDTQYF. The CDR3, as DNA: TGCGCCAGCAGTGATGGGACAGGGGTCCGGGATACGCAGTATTTT. The rearrangement links TRBV10-2 to TRBJ2-3; 10 nucleotides line up with TRBD1. The J segment lost 6 bases and the V segment lost 3 bases, leaving 6 bases of the junction unmatched. Germline V gene data show CDR1 as WSHSY and CDR2 as SAAADI. The CDR3 runs 15 residues.

V gene TRBV7-8 combines with J gene TRBJ2-5; 8 bases fit TRBD1. The V segment lost 5 bases and the J segment 0 bases; nucleotides outside the gene matches: 8. The CDR3 sequence is 16 residues long. Germline values: CDR1 SGHVS, CDR2 FQNEAQ. CDR3 DNA: TGTGCCAGCAGCCCCCTCGGACAGGGCCACCAAGAGACCCAGTACTTC. This encodes CASSPLGQGHQETQYF.

The chain couples TRBV28 to TRBJ1-5; no reliable D call. Germline loops: CDR1 MDHEN, CDR2 SYDVKM. V lost 6 bases and J lost 6, with 18 bases in between. The CDR3 is 15 residues long. CDR3 protein: CASSSPDLEGQPQHF. The CDR3 nucleotides are TGTGCCAGCAGCTCACCGGATCTTGAGGGTCAGCCCCAGCATTTT.

This clone came up a few times. This same CDR3 is encoded by further DNA sequences in the sample. The CDR3, as DNA: TGTGCCAGCAGCGTCGGGGACACCGGGGAGCTGTTTTTT. Amino acid sequence: CASSVGDTGELFF. The chain carries TRBV9 and TRBJ2-2; possible D gene TRBD2, 5 bases. The CDR3 consists of 13 residues. Looked up from germline, CDR1 is SGDLS and CDR2 is YYNGEE. Trimming pared 2 bases from V and 3 bases from J, leaving 5 bases between.

In the case of this clone: The same CDR3 is also encoded by other DNA sequences in this sample. The rearrangement uses TRBV19 and TRBJ1-1, with a weak D call TRBD1 (5 bases). The CDR3 has 13 amino acids. CDR1 is LNHDA, CDR2 SQIVND, per germline (reference sequence). Trimming left V 6 bases short and J 4 bases short, with 12 bases between. The CDR3: CASSPTASTEAFF. As DNA, the CDR3 is TGTGCCAGTAGCCCGACAGCATCCACTGAAGCTTTCTTT.

This rearrangement joins TRBV18 to TRBJ1-4; the D gene is possibly TRBD1 (5 bases). CDR1 and CDR2 from the germline V gene are KGHSH and LQKENI. This CDR3 is 16 amino acids long. Trimming took 3 bases from V and 0 from J, leaving 11 bases between them. In DNA form, the CDR3 reads TGTGCCAGCTCACCCCGGGGGGGGTCAACTAATGAAAAACTGTTTTTT. Its protein product is CASSPRGGSTNEKLFF.

This sequence joins TRBV25-1 and TRBJ1-2, with D unclear. Germline V gene data show CDR1 as MGHDK and CDR2 as SYGVNS. The CDR3 extends over 14 amino acids. Trimming removed 4 bases at V and 4 bases at J, with 13 bases between. The CDR3 protein is CASSVGTVGYGYTF. For the CDR3, the DNA is TGTGCCAGCAGTGTTGGCACGGTGGGCTATGGCTACACCTTC.